This is a list of T cell receptor beta chains from one sample in a study of blood T cell repertoires in COVID-19. Here immunoSEQ multiplex PCR was the method, and the copy in TCRdb shows in-frame clones only, minus some. This table holds some 320,000 clones, under 95% found once. The specimen was PBMCs or T cells enriched from blood (not recorded which). The source of these receptors is a man in his sixties who had recovered from COVID-19. Both conserved end residues are part of each CDR3. D genes are given only for firm matches. Expanded clones are given a class, and other clones once, few, many or no size at all.

CDR3 length | J gene | D gene | clone size | V gene | CDR3 DNA | CDR3 protein
12 | TRBJ1-6 | . | . | TRBV2 | TGTGCCAGCAGTGAAGGGAGCACACCCCTCCACTTT | CASSEGSTPLHF
13 | TRBJ2-1 | TRBD2 | . | TRBV11-3 | TGTGCCAGCAGCTTAGACAGCGGGAGTGAGCAGTTCTTC | CASSLDSGSEQFF
16 | TRBJ2-7 | TRBD2 | . | TRBV5-1 | TGCGCCAGCAGCTTGGTCGTCACTAGCGGTCCCTACGAGCAGTACTTC | CASSLVVTSGPYEQYF
16 | TRBJ2-2 | TRBD2 | . | TRBV19 | TGTGCCAGTAGTGAAACCGGGACTACCAACACCGGGGAGCTGTTTTTT | CASSETGTTNTGELFF
12 | TRBJ2-7 | . | once | TRBV2 | TGTGCCAGCACTACTCGGGGTTCCGAGCAGTACTTC | CASTTRGSEQYF
20 | TRBJ2-3 | TRBD2 | . | TRBV29-1 | TGCAGCGTCCGACGGACTAGCGGGGCGGAGACACTAAAAATCACAGATACGCAGTATTTT | CSVRRTSGAETLKITDTQYF
14 | TRBJ2-5 | TRBD2 | . | TRBV5-1 | TGCGCCAGCAGCCGACTAGCGGGTGAAGAGACCCAGTACTTC | CASSRLAGEETQYF
15 | TRBJ2-5 | . | . | TRBV5-1 | TGCGCCAGCAGCCTACGGGAACGTGTACAAGAGACCCAGTACTTC | CASSLRERVQETQYF
16 | TRBJ1-3 | . | once | TRBV7-9 | TGTGCCAGCAGCTTAAGGTCGCTCTCGGGAGGAAACACCATATATTTT | CASSLRSLSGGNTIYF
16 | TRBJ2-5 | TRBD2 | . | TRBV11-1 | TGTGCCAGCAGCCGAGGACTAGCGGGGGTCCAAGAGACCCAGTACTTC | CASSRGLAGVQETQYF
14 | TRBJ2-7 | . | . | TRBV11-1 | TGTGCCAGCAGCTTATCTCAGGGGTCCTACGAGCAGTACTTC | CASSLSQGSYEQYF
15 | TRBJ2-1 | TRBD2 | . | TRBV7-9 | TGTGCCAGCAACCCCCGACTAGCGGCCTACAATGAGCAGTTCTTC | CASNPRLAAYNEQFF
14 | TRBJ2-7 | . | . | TRBV5-5 | TGTGCCAGCAGCCCTCAGGGCCGCTCCTACGAGCAGTACTTC | CASSPQGRSYEQYF
14 | TRBJ1-1 | TRBD1 | . | TRBV5-6 | TGTGCCAGCAGCTTGGGGGACAGGGACACTGAAGCTTTCTTT | CASSLGDRDTEAFF
16 | TRBJ1-3 | . | . | TRBV7-9 | TGTGCCAGCAGCGCTAAAGGGGGAATCGCCGGAAACACCATATATTTT | CASSAKGGIAGNTIYF
14 | TRBJ1-1 | . | . | TRBV10-3 | TGTGCCATCAGTGAGGTTTTTTCTAACACTGAAGCTTTCTTT | CAISEVFSNTEAFF
11 | TRBJ2-1 | . | . | TRBV11-2 | TGTGCCAGCAGTACGGTCAATGAGCAGTTCTTC | CASSTVNEQFF
14 | TRBJ2-1 | TRBD1 | . | TRBV5-1 | TGCGCCAGCAGCTTAGCAGGGGGCCTGGGTGAGCAGTTCTTC | CASSLAGGLGEQFF
16 | TRBJ2-7 | . | . | TRBV2 | TGTGCCAGCAGTGAACGGGGTCAGGGGATGCCCTACGAGCAGTACTTC | CASSERGQGMPYEQYF
15 | TRBJ1-1 | TRBD1 | . | TRBV19 | TGTGCCAGTAGTCCCCGGACAGGATTGAACACTGAAGCTTTCTTT | CASSPRTGLNTEAFF
14 | TRBJ2-1 | TRBD2 | few | TRBV6-5 | TGTGCCAGCAGTTACGGCGGGAGGATCAATGAGCAGTTCTTC | CASSYGGRINEQFF
16 | TRBJ2-3 | . | . | TRBV9 | TGTGCCAGCAGCGTAGGAGCTAGTTCAGCCACAGATACGCAGTATTTT | CASSVGASSATDTQYF
15 | TRBJ2-7 | TRBD2 | . | TRBV11-3 | TGTGCCAGCAGCTTAGGGCTAGCGGAGGTCGGCGAGCAGTACTTC | CASSLGLAEVGEQYF
18 | TRBJ2-2 | TRBD2 | . | TRBV5-4 | TGTGCCAGCAGCTTGGATGTACTAGCGGGGATAACCGAATCGGAGCTGTTTTTT | CASSLDVLAGITESELFF
16 | TRBJ2-5 | TRBD2 | . | TRBV3-1/TRBV3-2 | TGTGCCAGCAGCCAAGGGGCCAGCGGGGGGAGGGAGACCCAGTACTTC | CASSQGASGGRETQYF
14 | TRBJ2-3 | TRBD1 | . | TRBV30 | TGTGCCTGGAGTAGGGGACAGAGCACAGATACGCAGTATTTT | CAWSRGQSTDTQYF
13 | TRBJ2-7 | . | . | TRBV29-1 | TGCAGCGTGCGTGCCGGGACATCGTACGAGCAGTACTTC | CSVRAGTSYEQYF
18 | TRBJ1-3 | . | . | TRBV18 | TGTGCCAGCTCACCATTCACCGAACTCTTGAGGGAAGGAAACACCATATATTTT | CASSPFTELLREGNTIYF
12 | TRBJ2-1 | . | . | TRBV11-2 | TGTGCCAGCAGCTTGGGCCCCAATGAGCAGTTCTTC | CASSLGPNEQFF
14 | TRBJ2-3 | . | . | TRBV11-2 | TGTGCCAGCAGCTTAAATCCAGTGCCAGATACGCAGTATTTT | CASSLNPVPDTQYF
12 | TRBJ1-2 | . | . | TRBV10-3 | TGTGCCATCAGTGTAGCCGGGGATGGCTACACCTTC | CAISVAGDGYTF
16 | TRBJ2-7 | TRBD2 | once | TRBV7-8 | TGTGCCAGCAGCCAGGGGACTAGCGGGAGGGCCTACGAGCAGTACTTC | CASSQGTSGRAYEQYF
15 | TRBJ1-4 | TRBD1 | . | TRBV4-3 | TGCGCCAGCAGCCAAACCAGGGGGACTAATGAAAAACTGTTTTTT | CASSQTRGTNEKLFF
12 | TRBJ1-2 | . | . | TRBV5-4 | TGTGCCAGCAGCTCCACGACGGGAGGCTACACCTTC | CASSSTTGGYTF
13 | TRBJ2-7 | TRBD1 | . | TRBV12-3/TRBV12-4 | TGTGCCAGCAGACCAACAACAGGGGGCGAGCAGTACTTC | CASRPTTGGEQYF
16 | TRBJ2-3 | TRBD2 | . | TRBV5-1 | TGCGCCAGCAGCTTGGGGACTAGCGGGGCAACAGATACGCAGTATTTT | CASSLGTSGATDTQYF
15 | TRBJ1-5 | TRBD1 | . | TRBV5-1 | TGCGCCAGCTCCCCGGACAGGGGGCCAAATCAGCCCCAGCATTTT | CASSPDRGPNQPQHF
13 | TRBJ1-2 | . | once | TRBV25-1 | TGTGCCAGCAGTACACAGCAAGGCTATGGCTACACCTTC | CASSTQQGYGYTF
16 | TRBJ2-1 | TRBD2 | . | TRBV9 | TGTGCCAGCAGCGTAGACCTAGCGGGAGGGTACAATGAGCAGTTCTTC | CASSVDLAGGYNEQFF
13 | TRBJ1-1 | . | once | TRBV28 | TGTGCCAGCAGTCAAAGCGGGAACACTGAAGCTTTCTTT | CASSQSGNTEAFF